This passage covers 20 T cell receptor beta chains from one sample sequenced in a study of T cell responses to AZD1222 COVID-19 vaccine. Sequenced by immunoSEQ multiplex PCR; TCRdb stores in-frame clones only, minus some. The table lists about 130,000 clones, about nine tenths of them singletons. Material: peripheral blood, obtained on day 0 of AZD1222 vaccination. Source of these receptors: an adult in good health.

The chain uses TRBV7-9 and TRBJ1-1; D gene unclear. V gave up 1 base and J gave up 6 bases, with 9 bases separating them. Germline V lookup: CDR1 SEHNR, CDR2 FQNEAQ (reference sequence). The CDR3 contains 13 residues. The CDR3 region is CASSLDFISEAFF. The CDR3 nucleotides read TGTGCCAGCAGCTTAGATTTTATTTCTGAAGCTTTCTTT.

This sequence joins TRBV20-1 and TRBJ2-5; D call uncertain. CDR3 length equals 13 residues. CDR1 and CDR2 (germline): DFQATT, SNEGSKA (reference sequence). V was shortened by 3 bases and J by 3 bases, with 11 bases between the two germline ends. CDR3 DNA sequence: TGCAGTGCTAGTGGCCGTCTCGAAGAGACCCAGTACTTC. Translated, it gives CSASGRLEETQYF.

This clone was picked up a small number of times. This chain uses TRBV27 with TRBJ2-2; the D is unclear. This CDR3 is built from 15 residues. Deletions cut 6 bases from V and 0 bases from J, with 11 bases between. Germline V lookup: CDR1 MNHEY, CDR2 SMNVEV (reference sequence). The CDR3 DNA reads as TGTGCCAGCAGAATAGGGCTAACGAACACCGGGGAGCTGTTTTTT. Its protein product is CASRIGLTNTGELFF.

The V and J genes are TRBV28 and TRBJ2-7; the match to TRBD2 covers 8 bases. V shed 7 bases, J shed 3 bases, and the junction held 5 bases outside the gene matches. The germline gives CDR1 MDHEN, CDR2 SYDVKM. This CDR3 is built from 13 residues. The CDR3 bases are TGTGCCAGCACGGGAGGGTTCAGCTACGAGCAGTACTTC. Translation gives CASTGGFSYEQYF. Variable domain in full (rest from reference TRBV28 and TRBJ2-7): DVKVTQSSRYLVKRTGEKVFLECVQDMDHENMFWYRQDPGLGLRLIYFSYDVKMKEKGDIPEGYSVSREKKERFSLILESASTNQTSMYLCASTGGFSYEQYFGPGTRLTVT.

The rearrangement joins TRBV7-2 to TRBJ1-5, with D possibly matching TRBD1 (5 bases). The CDR3 length is 14 residues. The V end was cut by 5 bases, the J end by 7 bases, with 15 bases between. Germline loops: CDR1 SGHTA, CDR2 FQGNSA. CDR3 residues: CASSRDGRDQPQHF. The DNA for the CDR3 is TGTGCCAGCAGCCGGGACGGCCGTGACCAGCCCCAGCATTTT.

The chain joins TRBV28 to TRBJ2-2; TRBD2 matches 7 bases. Germline CDR1 is MDHEN and CDR2 is SYDVKM. J was trimmed by 5 bases and V by 3 bases; bases with no gene match: 12. This CDR3 is 17 amino acids long. The CDR3 coding sequence is TGTGCCAGCAGTTTCTACCCCCGGCGGGGGAGTACCGGGGAGCTGTTTTTT. Amino acid sequence: CASSFYPRRGSTGELFF.

The V call is TRBV28, the J call TRBJ1-3; 9 bases agree with TRBD1. V trimming: 6 bases; J trimming: 4 bases; junction bases outside the gene matches: 4. The CDR3 is 14 residues long. Germline values: CDR1 MDHEN, CDR2 SYDVKM. DNA for the CDR3: TGTGCCAGCAGGGGGACAGGGAGGGGAAACACCATATATTTT. Protein sequence: CASRGTGRGNTIYF.

The V and J genes are TRBV4-1 and TRBJ1-5, with D maybe TRBD1 (5 bases). CDR3 length equals 17 residues. CDR1 MGHRA and CDR2 YSYEKL come from the germline V gene. Trimming shortened V by 0 bases and J by 6 bases, and 18 bases separated the two germline ends. The CDR3 region has the DNA TGCGCCAGCAGCCAAGATTGGGGCGGGGCGCCGCGTCAGCCCCAGCATTTT. It yields the protein CASSQDWGGAPRQPQHF.

The chain links TRBV5-1 to TRBJ2-3; D unclear. Trimming left V 7 bases short and J 2 bases short, with 8 bases between. Germline loops: CDR1 SGHRS, CDR2 YFSETQ. This CDR3 comprises 12 residues. CDR3 loop: CASAEYTDTQYF. CDR3 in DNA: TGCGCCAGCGCGGAATACACAGATACGCAGTATTTT.

The rearrangement uses TRBV27 and TRBJ2-6, with TRBD1 matching 7 bases. The germline gives CDR1 MNHEY, CDR2 SMNVEV (reference sequence). V was pared by 3 bases and J by 0 bases, with 2 bases of the junction left unmatched. CDR3 length: 16 amino acids. The CDR3, as DNA: TGTGCCAGCAGTTTCGGACAGGCCTCTGGGGCCAACGTCCTGACTTTC. It codes for CASSFGQASGANVLTF. Complete variable domain (other parts from reference TRBV27 and TRBJ2-6): EAQVTQNPRYLITVTGKKLTVTCSQNMNHEYMSWYRQDPGLGLRQIYYSMNVEVTDKGDVPEGYKVSRKEKRNFPLILESPSPNQTSLYFCASSFGQASGANVLTFGAGSRLTVL.

CDR3 nucleotides: TGTGCCAGTAGTATTTCACTACGCGGCTCTGGAAACACCATATATTTT. Amino acid sequence: CASSISLRGSGNTIYF. V and J are TRBV19 and TRBJ1-3; D gene unclear. The CDR3 has 16 residues. Between the trimmed V and J ends, which lost 3 bases and 0 bases, there was a span of 12 bases. Germline values: CDR1 LNHDA, CDR2 SQIVND (reference sequence).

The chain has TRBV6-5 and TRBJ2-2; D unclear. Trimming shortened V by 8 bases and J by 3 bases, and 13 bases separated the two germline ends. This CDR3 region has 14 residues. CDR1 is MNHEY and CDR2 is SVGAGI in the germline V gene. The CDR3 sequence: CASRRDGDTGELFF. As DNA, the CDR3 is TGTGCCAGCCGAAGGGATGGAGACACCGGGGAGCTGTTTTTT.

This chain joins TRBV6-5 and TRBJ2-3; 8 nucleotides align to TRBD2. The CDR3 has 13 residues. The germline gives CDR1 MNHEY, CDR2 SVGAGI. The V segment lost 6 bases and the J segment 5 bases; nucleotides outside the gene matches: 4. The CDR3: CASSGGAVDTQYF. CDR3 nucleotides: TGTGCCAGCAGCGGGGGGGCAGTAGATACGCAGTATTTT.

The gene calls are TRBV5-1 and TRBJ1-1; maybe TRBD1 (5 bases). CDR1 and CDR2 from the germline V gene are SGHRS and YFSETQ. This CDR3 has 12 amino acids. V shed 2 bases and J shed 11 bases, with 13 bases lying between them. As DNA, the CDR3 is TGCGCCAGCAGCTTCGATGGGCGGGGGGCTTTCTTT. Encoded protein: CASSFDGRGAFF.

V usage is TRBV15 and J usage is TRBJ1-5; TRBD1 is a possible D gene (5 bases). The CDR3 length is 14 residues. V was cut by 7 bases and J by 5 bases, with 15 bases left in between. From germline, CDR1 is LNHNV and CDR2 YYDKDF (reference sequence). CDR3 bases: TGTGCCACCACCCCGGGACGGCTGGATCAGCCCCAGCATTTT. It codes for CATTPGRLDQPQHF.

This clone was recorded a few times. The chain has TRBV7-8 and TRBJ2-7; D ambiguous. The CDR3 covers 11 residues. V was pared by 5 bases and J by 5 bases, with 7 bases between. The germline CDR1 and CDR2 sequences are SGHVS and FQNEAQ. The CDR3 loop reads CASSHTNEQYF. The CDR3 DNA reads as TGTGCCAGCAGCCACACCAACGAGCAGTACTTC.

Written as DNA, the CDR3 is TGTGCCAGCAGTACGAGGGCGAACACTGAAGCTTTCTTT. This sequence encodes CASSTRANTEAFF. The V call is TRBV6-5, the J call TRBJ1-1; no clear D gene. The germline gives CDR1 MNHEY, CDR2 SVGAGI. CDR3 size: 13 residues. Trimming took 5 bases from V and 1 from J, leaving 8 bases between them.

This clone was found a few times. The chain is built from TRBV6-2 or TRBV6-3 and TRBJ2-3; D is unclear. The germline V gene has CDR1 MNHEY and CDR2 SVGEGT. CDR3 length equals 14 residues. Trimming left V 6 bases short and J 0 bases short, with 10 bases between. CDR3 DNA: TGTGCCAGCAGACCTACTTGGAGCACAGATACGCAGTATTTT. Protein: CASRPTWSTDTQYF.

The rearrangement joins TRBV3-1 (or the pseudogene TRBV3-2) to TRBJ1-2; D is unclear. This CDR3 has 14 residues. V was clipped by 2 bases and J by 2 bases, with 9 bases between them. CDR1 and CDR2 (germline): LGHDT, YNNKEL (reference sequence). The CDR3 sequence: CASSQTVENYGYTF. The CDR3 nucleotides are TGTGCCAGCAGCCAAACAGTGGAGAACTATGGCTACACCTTC.

The rearrangement joins TRBV29-1 to TRBJ2-7; TRBD1 aligns across 9 bases. The V segment lost 7 bases and the J segment 3 bases; nucleotides outside the gene matches: 10. Germline V CDR1 and CDR2: SQVTM, ANQGSEA. This CDR3 contains 14 residues. CDR3 region: CSAESGQGYYEQYF. The CDR3 coding sequence is TGCAGCGCTGAGTCGGGACAGGGATACTACGAGCAGTACTTC.